The 5 T cell receptor beta chains below come from one sample, sequenced in a study of monozygotic twins with inflammatory bowel disease (dated by TCRdb to between 2018 and 2021). Libraries were made using 5' RACE. Sequencing relied on an Illumina HiSeq 2500. The reads, reprocessed by TCRdb, yield one row per CDR3 protein sequence and no DNA. This sample's table carries 400,000 to 500,000 distinct CDR3 sequences. Of the sample, 2% to 2.5% is held by the ten largest clones. Sequencing used blood. The source is a human donor with ulcerative colitis or Crohn's disease, or a healthy co-twin of an affected twin (not recorded which).

V is TRBV7-8 and J is TRBJ1-2; lacking DNA, the TRBD1 call made by TCRdb goes unchecked. The CDR3 has 15 residues. The V gene's germline CDR1 is SGHVS and CDR2 FQNEAQ. The CDR3: CASSRTGGALDGYTF.

The chain links TRBV7-6 to TRBJ2-1; as DNA is missing, the TRBD2 call by TCRdb cannot be tested. The CDR3 runs to 16 residues. Germline CDR1 SGHVS, CDR2 FNYEAQ. CDR3 region: CASSPQLAGVGNEQFF.

The V call is TRBV18, the J call TRBJ1-2; the TRBD1 assignment by TCRdb is unverifiable without DNA. Per the germline V gene, CDR1 is KGHSH and CDR2 is LQKENI. The CDR3 covers 15 residues. CDR3 amino acids: CASSKTGTPNYGYTF.

V and J are TRBV7-3 and TRBJ2-3. Germline V gene sequence: CDR1 SGHTA, CDR2 FQGTGA. CDR3 length: 14 amino acids. This chain's CDR3 is CASSLMTSTDTQYF.

The V and J genes are TRBV7-2 and TRBJ2-7. The CDR3 length is 14 residues. CDR1 is SGHTA, CDR2 FQGNSA, per germline. CDR3: CASSPSGTAYEQYF.